The 30 T cell receptor beta chains below were found in one sample sequenced in a study of shared clonotypes between healthy human individuals. Sequencing was performed with immunoSEQ multiplex PCR; in TCRdb, only in-frame clones are kept and a portion is missing. Of about 2.4 million clones listed, 93% are singletons. The sample was naive CD4+ T cells from PBMCs. The subset here: CD45RA+ positively selected. The receptors here all came from a man between 18 and 35 years old in good health. Some clones in this sample may be carry-over from other donors' samples.

The V call is TRBV4-2, the J call TRBJ1-3; 7 bases match TRBD1. This CDR3 comprises 15 residues. J was trimmed by 1 base and V by 4 bases; bases with no gene match: 4. Germline CDR1 LGHNA, CDR2 YNFKEQ. The CDR3 DNA sequence: TGTGCCAGCAGCCTAGGGGGCGGTTCTGGAAACACCATATATTTT. The encoded protein is CASSLGGGSGNTIYF.

This clone was observed a single time. This sequence joins TRBV2 and TRBJ2-1, with TRBD2 identical over 8 bases. The V and J ends lost 0 bases and 8 bases, in that order; junction bases with no gene match: 6. Germline loops: CDR1 SNHLY, CDR2 FYNNEI. CDR3 length: 15 residues. DNA of the CDR3: TGTGCCAGCAGTGAAGCTCGCGGGAGGTACTATGAGCAGTTCTTC. This translates into CASSEARGRYYEQFF.

As DNA, the CDR3 is TGTGCCAGCAGCTCCCACGTCGGGGTTCCAAGCTACACCTTC. Translated, it gives CASSSHVGVPSYTF. The chain recombines TRBV7-3 with TRBJ1-2; no clear D gene. Germline values: CDR1 SGHTA, CDR2 FQGTGA. V lost 4 bases and J lost 9, with 18 bases in between. This CDR3 contains 14 residues.

As to this clone: Other DNA sequences in this sample translate to the same CDR3. J is TRBJ2-5 and V is TRBV5-6; D gene ambiguous. This CDR3 region has 14 residues. Trimming stripped 1 base from V and 5 bases from J, with 12 bases between. CDR1 is SGHDT, CDR2 YYEEEE, per germline. As DNA, the CDR3 is TGTGCCAGCAGCTTGTTCTGGGTAAGGGAGACCCAGTACTTC. It translates to CASSLFWVRETQYF.

This clone appeared once. The chain recombines TRBV28 with TRBJ2-3; TRBD2 aligns across 11 bases. The CDR3 totals 15 residues. V dropped 5 bases and J dropped 4; count of bases not matched to a gene: 5. Germline loops: CDR1 MDHEN, CDR2 SYDVKM. Written as DNA, the CDR3 is TGTGCCAGCAGTCCATTAGCGGGAGGGGCAGATACGCAGTATTTT. Protein product: CASSPLAGGADTQYF.

V gene TRBV13 combines with J gene TRBJ2-7, with D possibly TRBD2 on 5 matching bases. CDR3 length equals 15 residues. The V and J ends lost 5 bases and 5 bases respectively, with 19 bases between them. CDR1 PRHDT and CDR2 FYEKMQ come from the germline V gene (reference sequence). The CDR3 loop reads CASSGRGYSSNEQYF. As DNA, the CDR3 is TGTGCCAGCAGCGGAAGAGGGTATAGTTCCAACGAGCAGTACTTC.

This clone was seen more than once but under ten times. The CDR3 here is CASSERGQVLGGYTF. CDR3 nucleotides: TGTGCCAGCAGCGAGCGGGGACAGGTGTTGGGTGGCTACACCTTC. The genes are TRBV7-9 and TRBJ1-2; the match to TRBD1 covers 8 bases. V shed 5 bases and J 7 bases; nucleotides not matched to a gene: 12. The CDR3 is made up of 15 amino acids. Germline lookup yields CDR1 SEHNR and CDR2 FQNEAQ (reference sequence).

V usage is TRBV28 and J usage is TRBJ1-2, with TRBD1 matching over 7 bases. The CDR3 runs 19 residues. Per the germline V gene, CDR1 is MDHEN and CDR2 is SYDVKM. The V and J ends lost 5 bases and 4 bases, in that order; junction bases with no gene match: 22. CDR3 in DNA: TGTGCCAGCAGTCCATCACCCGGGACAGCTTTTATTCCGACCTATGGCTACACCTTC. Protein product: CASSPSPGTAFIPTYGYTF.

V and J are TRBV6-1 and TRBJ1-2; D is unresolved. The CDR3 sequence is 14 residues long. V lost 7 bases, J lost 14 bases, and 26 bases lay in between. Germline CDR1 is MNHNS and CDR2 is SASEGT. CDR3 residues: CASTPAPVRVLGTF. The CDR3 DNA reads as TGTGCCAGCACCCCAGCCCCTGTTCGAGTGCTAGGGACCTTC.

The chain recombines TRBV28 with TRBJ2-5; the match to TRBD2 covers 10 bases. The CDR3 is 13 residues long. CDR1 is MDHEN and CDR2 is SYDVKM in the germline V gene. The CDR3 here is CSSSGGGQETQYF. CDR3 bases: TGTTCCTCTAGCGGGGGAGGTCAAGAGACCCAGTACTTC.

The rearrangement joins TRBV7-6 to TRBJ2-1, with D perhaps matching TRBD2 (6 bases). Between the trimmed V and J ends, which lost 2 bases and 6 bases, there was a span of 20 bases. The CDR3 consists of 17 residues. CDR1 and CDR2 from the germline V gene are SGHVS and FNYEAQ. The CDR3: CASSLRMFGTGVNEQFF. The CDR3 coding sequence is TGTGCCAGCAGCTTAAGAATGTTCGGGACGGGGGTCAATGAGCAGTTCTTC.

The genes are TRBV6-1 and TRBJ2-7, with 7 bases identical to TRBD2. V lost 4 bases, J lost 2 bases, and 8 bases stayed unmatched. Germline lookup yields CDR1 MNHNS and CDR2 SASEGT. The CDR3 loop spans 15 amino acids. CDR3 bases: TGTGCCAGCAGTGCCCTAGCGGACCTCACCTACGAGCAGTACTTC. Its protein product is CASSALADLTYEQYF.

As regards this clone: Sequence at one end of the junction differs from germline and may be a read error. This chain uses TRBV5-6 with TRBJ1-2; D may be TRBD1 (6 bases). Germline CDR1 is SGHDT and CDR2 is YYEEEE. This CDR3 region has 14 residues. The CDR3 nucleotides read TGTGCCACCAGCCTTCCCAGGGGCAACTATGGCTACACCTTC. This encodes CATSLPRGNYGYTF.

As for this clone: Other nucleotide sequences in the sample specify the same CDR3. The gene calls are TRBV7-2 and TRBJ1-5; D gene unclear. V lost 0 bases to trimming and J lost 3 bases, with 9 bases between them. The CDR3 sequence is 15 residues long. Germline V gives CDR1 SGHTA, CDR2 FQGNSA. CDR3 nucleotide sequence: TGTGCCAGCAGCTTAGCAGGAGGGAACAATCAGCCCCAGCATTTT. Its protein is CASSLAGGNNQPQHF.

This clone was seen once. Other DNA sequences in this sample translate to the same CDR3. The chain links TRBV11-2 to TRBJ2-2; D not certain. The length of the CDR3 is 12 residues. Germline V gene lookup returns CDR1 SGHAT and CDR2 FQNNGV. V lost 5 bases and J 2 bases, leaving 3 bases between the germline ends. CDR3 sequence (DNA): TGTGCCAGCAGCCTAAACACCGGGGAGCTGTTTTTT. Amino acid sequence: CASSLNTGELFF.

This chain joins TRBV4-1 and TRBJ2-5; D is uncertain. The J call is uncertain, as TRBJ2-7 better fits the DNA end. Germline CDR1 MGHRA, CDR2 YSYEKL. The CDR3 is made up of 14 amino acids. The CDR3, as DNA: TGCGCCAGCAGCCAAGTTTCCGCCCCCTACGAGCAGTACTTC. Translated, it gives CASSQVSAPYEQYF.

CDR3 sequence: CASSLGRTKSGELFF. The CDR3 DNA reads as TGTGCCAGCAGCTTGGGCCGGACCAAAAGCGGGGAGCTGTTTTTT. The chain carries TRBV5-4 and TRBJ2-2; no firm D call. In germline, CDR1 is SGHNT, CDR2 YYREEE (reference sequence). This CDR3 is 15 amino acids long. V shed 0 bases and J shed 7 bases, with 13 bases lying between them.

The rearrangement links TRBV5-6 to TRBJ2-7; 9 bases are a match to TRBD2. V lost 1 base and J lost 3; bases outside the gene matches: 14. The CDR3 runs 18 residues. The germline gives CDR1 SGHDT, CDR2 YYEEEE. CDR3 bases: TGTGCCAGCAGCTTGATTGTGTCCCGCGGGAGGGCCCGCTACGAGCAGTACTTC. Amino acids: CASSLIVSRGRARYEQYF.

The gene calls are TRBV19 and TRBJ2-7; the D gene could be TRBD1 or TRBD2 (5 bases each). CDR3 length: 16 residues. The germline CDR1 and CDR2 sequences are LNHDA and SQIVND (reference sequence). Trimming left V 5 bases short and J 0 bases short, with 17 bases between. CDR3 coding DNA: TGTGCCAGTAGTCCCCAGGGACCGCGGAGCTCCTACGAGCAGTACTTC. It is translated as CASSPQGPRSSYEQYF.

The rearrangement joins TRBV19 to TRBJ1-5; D gene unclear. V was cut by 4 bases and J by 2 bases, with 12 bases left in between. CDR1 and CDR2 (germline): LNHDA, SQIVND (reference sequence). The CDR3 consists of 15 residues. CDR3: CASSTRGSGNQPQHF. For the CDR3, the DNA is TGTGCCAGTAGTACTCGGGGATCGGGCAATCAGCCCCAGCATTTT. The full variable domain, its missing parts supplied by reference TRBV19 and TRBJ1-5, is DGGITQSPKYLFRKEGQNVTLSCEQNLNHDAMYWYRQDPGQGLRLIYYSQIVNDFQKGDIAEGYSVSREKKESFPLTVTSAQKNPTAFYLCASSTRGSGNQPQHFGDGTRLSIL.

On this clone itself: Other nucleotide sequences from this sample produce the same CDR3. This sequence joins TRBV18 and TRBJ2-1; 10 bases are a match to TRBD2. The CDR3 has 16 amino acids. In germline, CDR1 is KGHSH, CDR2 LQKENI. With 3 bases clipped from V and 4 bases from J, the junction kept 6 bases outside the gene matches. The CDR3 protein is CASSPYASGSYNEQFF. The CDR3 region has the DNA TGTGCCAGCTCACCGTATGCTAGCGGGAGTTACAATGAGCAGTTCTTC.

CDR3 protein: CASSILPRGNQPQHF. CDR3 coding DNA: TGTGCCAGTAGTATTCTGCCTAGGGGCAATCAGCCCCAGCATTTT. The chain couples TRBV19 to TRBJ1-5; no firm D call. Germline lookup yields CDR1 LNHDA and CDR2 SQIVND (reference sequence). The CDR3 extends over 15 amino acids. The V end lost 3 bases, the J end lost 2 bases, and 11 bases lay between the germline ends.

V gene TRBV5-6 combines with J gene TRBJ2-3; D unresolved. This CDR3 has 12 residues. Germline values: CDR1 SGHDT, CDR2 YYEEEE. V was trimmed by 4 bases and J by 2 bases, leaving 5 bases between them. In nucleotides, the CDR3 is TGTGCCAGCAGCAGGGACACAGATACGCAGTATTTT. Translated: CASSRDTDTQYF.

Note on this clone: One junction end does not reproduce the germline sequence, and a read error may be involved. The chain is built from TRBV4-2 and TRBJ2-7, with a tentative D call TRBD2 (7 bases). Germline assignment: CDR1 LGHNA and CDR2 YNFKEQ. This CDR3 has 13 residues. The CDR3 region has the DNA TGTGCCAGCGGCCAAGGACTAGGGGGACAACCATACTTC. Amino acids: CASGQGLGGQPYF.

This rearrangement joins TRBV5-4 to TRBJ1-2, with 8 bases matching TRBD1. V shed 3 bases and J 4 bases; nucleotides not matched to a gene: 11. Germline CDR1 and CDR2: SGHNT and YYREEE (reference sequence). The CDR3 covers 16 residues. CDR3: CASSSKGGQGSYGYTF. CDR3 sequence (DNA): TGTGCCAGCAGCTCGAAGGGAGGACAGGGTAGCTATGGCTACACCTTC. The full variable domain, its missing parts supplied by reference TRBV5-4 and TRBJ1-2, is ETGVTQSPTHLIKTRGQQVTLRCSSQSGHNTVSWYQQALGQGPQFIFQYYREEENGRGNFPPRFSGLQFPNYSSELNVNALELDDSALYLCASSSKGGQGSYGYTFGSGTRLTVV.

The genes are TRBV5-5 and TRBJ1-2; D not resolved. V was shortened by 4 bases and J by 7 bases, with 17 bases between the two germline ends. This CDR3 has 14 residues. CDR1 is SGHKS, CDR2 YYEKEE, per germline (reference sequence). DNA of the CDR3: TGTGCCAGCAGCATTGGGGAGGGAAAGTTTGGCTACACCTTC. This sequence encodes CASSIGEGKFGYTF.

The chain couples TRBV10-3 to TRBJ1-1, with 10 positions matching TRBD1. With 4 bases clipped from V and 4 bases from J, the junction kept 6 bases outside the gene matches. Germline V CDR1 and CDR2: ENHRY, SYGVKD. This CDR3 spans 15 amino acids. CDR3 amino acids: CAISGTGGVGTEAFF. CDR3 DNA sequence: TGTGCCATCAGTGGGACAGGGGGAGTGGGCACTGAAGCTTTCTTT.

The V gene is TRBV21-1, the J gene TRBJ2-2; the D call of TRBD2 is as the table states it, not checked on the DNA. TRBV21-1 is deemed a pseudogene. This CDR3 contains 22 residues. CDR3 DNA sequence: TGTGCCAGCAGCAGTACACCTATTAACGGTAGGAGTTTTAGCCGGAACACCGGGGAGCTGTTTTTT. Protein sequence: CASSSTPINGRSFSRNTGELFF.

This chain joins TRBV28 and TRBJ1-1; maybe TRBD1 (5 bases). The V end lost 5 bases, the J end lost 5 bases, and 15 bases lay between the germline ends. This CDR3 contains 14 residues. From germline, CDR1 is MDHEN and CDR2 SYDVKM. CDR3 protein: CASSGGTWGTEAFF. The CDR3 DNA reads TGTGCCAGCAGTGGGGGGACCTGGGGGACTGAAGCTTTCTTT.

The chain employs TRBV4-2 and TRBJ2-3; D call uncertain. Looked up from germline, CDR1 is LGHNA and CDR2 is YNFKEQ. The CDR3 is made up of 15 amino acids. Trimming left V 0 bases short and J 2 bases short, with 9 bases between. The CDR3 sequence: CASSQEKWATDTQYF. CDR3 DNA sequence: TGTGCCAGCAGCCAAGAGAAGTGGGCCACAGATACGCAGTATTTT.